This T cell receptor gamma chain appears in the sequencing data of a study of intestinal T cells in coeliac disease. Using 150 to 200 ng of biopsy DNA, TRG was amplified with LymphoTrack primers. TCRdb re-called the multiplex PCR reads through CATT. This table holds approximately 540 gamma-chain clones, more than 50% found once. Only a few counts were recorded for this clone. The target antigen is unknown. About 10 formalin-fixed paraffin-embedded scrolls, each 5 µm thick, supplied each case's genomic DNA. The samples were fully anonymised formalin-fixed paraffin-embedded duodenal biopsies left over from diagnostic use. Points from the study as a whole: PCR duplicates were indistinguishable from repeated CDR3 amino acid sequences. Using TRD kmers, classification was 22 of 22 correct; leave-one-out accuracy reportedly 91%. Age differed significantly between coeliac patients and controls.

Germline V gene lookup returns CDR1 VTNTFY and CDR2 YDVSTARD (reference sequence). The CDR3 totals 13 residues. J was trimmed by 6 bases and V by 0 bases; bases with no gene match: 5. This sequence originates from a human donor with celiac disease. The chain combines TRGV3 with TRGJ1 or TRGJ2. Sequencing was carried out using a duodenal biopsy. Written as DNA, the CDR3 is TGTGCCACCTGGGACAGGCGGGGTTATAAGAAACTCTTT. Protein product: CATWDRRGYKKLF.